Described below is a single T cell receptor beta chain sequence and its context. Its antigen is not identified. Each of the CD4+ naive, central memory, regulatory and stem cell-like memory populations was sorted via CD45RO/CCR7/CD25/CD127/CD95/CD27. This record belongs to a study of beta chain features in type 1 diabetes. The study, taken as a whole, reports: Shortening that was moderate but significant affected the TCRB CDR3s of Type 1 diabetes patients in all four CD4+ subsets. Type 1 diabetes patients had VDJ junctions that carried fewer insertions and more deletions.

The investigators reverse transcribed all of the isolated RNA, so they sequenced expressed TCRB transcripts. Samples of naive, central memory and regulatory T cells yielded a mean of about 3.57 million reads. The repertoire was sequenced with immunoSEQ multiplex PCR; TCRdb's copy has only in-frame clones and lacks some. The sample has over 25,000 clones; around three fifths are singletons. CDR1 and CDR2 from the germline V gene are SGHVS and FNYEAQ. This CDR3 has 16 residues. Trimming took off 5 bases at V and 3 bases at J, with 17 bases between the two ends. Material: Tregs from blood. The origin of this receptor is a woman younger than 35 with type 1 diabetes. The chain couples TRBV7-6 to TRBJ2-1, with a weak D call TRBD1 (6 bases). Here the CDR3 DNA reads TGTGCCAGCAGCCGCTTACAGGGTCGCTACTACAATGAGCAGTTCTTC. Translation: CASSRLQGRYYNEQFF.